A selection of T cell receptor beta chains follows, all from one sample in a study of blood T cells in healthy people across ages. From the 5' RACE reads, TCRdb called clonotypes with MiXCR, one entry per CDR3 protein. The sample lists roughly 900,000 distinct CDR3 sequences; around 48% were seen once. Sequencing was done on a sample of blood. These receptors came from a man aged 25-40 years in good health. The CDR3 runs from the conserved cysteine through the conserved F or W. A D gene is named only where the DNA matches it firmly. Size is omitted from some rows. Given values are once, few, many or a class for expanded clones.

V gene	clone size	J gene	D gene	CDR3 protein	CDR3 DNA
TRBV20-1	few	TRBJ1-2	-	CSAPQALSYTF	TGCAGTGCTCCGCAGGCCCTTTCGTACACCTTC
TRBV9	few	TRBJ2-5	-	CASSVGRELRRETQYF	TGTGCCAGCAGCGTGGGCAGGGAGTTGCGACGAGAGACCCAGTACTTC
TRBV13	-	TRBJ2-1	-	CASSLGVLGGNEQFF	TGTGCCAGCAGCTTAGGGGTTCTGGGGGGAAATGAGCAGTTCTTC
TRBV18	once	TRBJ1-6	-	CASSLTTTADNPPLHF	TGTGCCAGCTCACTTACGACAACGGCAGATAATCCACCCCTCCACTTT
TRBV27	-	TRBJ2-1	-	CASSLWDSRNEQFF	TGTGCCAGCAGTTTATGGGACTCCCGCAATGAGCAGTTCTTC
TRBV29-1	few	TRBJ2-7	-	CSVEEAGNYEQYF	TGCAGCGTTGAGGAGGCCGGTAACTACGAGCAGTACTTC
TRBV16	-	TRBJ2-1	-	CASSQLRTHNEQFF	TGTGCCAGCAGCCAATTAAGGACTCACAATGAGCAGTTCTTC
TRBV7-9	few	TRBJ2-5	TRBD1	CASSFGQGWETQYF	TGTGCCAGCAGCTTTGGACAGGGGTGGGAGACCCAGTACTTC
TRBV6-1	few	TRBJ1-1	-	CASSDRAMNTEAFF	TGTGCCAGCAGTGACAGGGCGATGAACACTGAAGCTTTCTTT
TRBV29-1	-	TRBJ2-2	TRBD2	CSVEGLAGANTGELFF	TGCAGCGTTGAGGGACTAGCGGGGGCGAACACCGGGGAGCTGTTTTTT
TRBV7-9	-	TRBJ2-7	TRBD2	CASSSGLALSSYNEQYF	TGTGCCAGCAGCTCCGGACTAGCGTTGAGCTCCTACAATGAGCAGTACTTC
TRBV12-3/TRBV12-4	-	TRBJ1-2	-	CASSRDVGYGYTF	TGTGCCAGCAGTCGGGACGTGGGCTATGGCTACACCTTC
TRBV18	few	TRBJ2-4	-	CASSPAGGENIQYF	TGTGCCAGCTCACCAGCGGGCGGGGAAAACATTCAGTACTTC
TRBV7-2	-	TRBJ2-7	TRBD2	CASSRSSGGYSYEQYF	TGTGCCAGCAGCAGGAGTAGCGGGGGGTACTCCTACGAGCAGTACTTC
TRBV20-1	many	TRBJ1-1	TRBD1	CSASGDRERSQAFF	TGCAGTGCTAGTGGGGACAGGGAGAGAAGCCAAGCTTTCTTT
TRBV20-1	-	TRBJ1-4	-	CSALTSTITNEKLFF	TGCAGTGCTCTAACATCCACCATTACTAATGAAAAACTGTTTTTT
TRBV5-5	few	TRBJ1-1	-	CASSSDGLNTEAFF	TGTGCCAGCAGCTCCGACGGTCTGAACACTGAGGCTTTCTTT
TRBV3-1	-	TRBJ2-7	TRBD2	CASSQDDLAGAYNEQYF	TGTGCCAGCAGCCAAGATGATCTAGCGGGGGCCTACAATGAGCAGTACTTC
TRBV15	-	TRBJ1-6	-	CATSRDQGLNNSPLHF	TGTGCCACCAGCAGAGATCAAGGGTTGAATAATTCACCCCTCCACTTT